This paragraph covers one T cell receptor (beta chain) sequence. A much larger clone differs from this one at a single base, so this may be a read error. This CDR3 has 16 amino acids. CDR1 is LNHDA, CDR2 SQIVND, per germline (reference sequence). Trimming cost V 1 base and J 0 bases, with 12 bases left between them. This specimen comes from a study of CD8+CD57+ T cells in acquired aplastic anemia. TCR beta VDJ combinations and CDR3 sequences were profiled from genomic DNA. MiXCR, applied by TCRdb to the reads, yields one record per CDR3 protein. The repertoire consists of some 130,000 distinct CDR3 sequences, with over 45% occurring once and the leading ten covering about 2.3%.

Sequencing input: sorted CD4+, CD8+, or CD8+CD57+ T cells (not recorded which) from PBMCs. The receptor's source is a human donor in good health, serving as a control. This sequence joins TRBV19 and TRBJ1-1; D possibly corresponds to TRBD1 (6 bases). The CDR3 nucleotides are TGTGCCAGTAGTATAGGGCAGGGGTCTGTGAACACTGAAGCTTTCTTT. Protein sequence: CASSIGQGSVNTEAFF.